This is a list of T cell receptor beta chains from one sample in a study of T cell responses to AZD1222 COVID-19 vaccine. Using immunoSEQ multiplex PCR, the repertoire was profiled, and TCRdb retains in-frame clones only, with some absent. The table has some 64,000 clones, 75% to 95% seen once; the top ten hold approximately 6%. Sequencing was performed on peripheral blood, taken 28 days after the second dose of the MenACWY control vaccine. Receptors originate from an adult who received the MenACWY meningococcal vaccine as a control. The conserved cysteine and the conserved F or W are not part of the CDR3 here.

>TRBJ2-7|TRBV25-1
ASRTSTYEQY
>TRBJ2-3|TRBV27
ASSYVGWDTDTQY
>TRBJ1-1|TRBV3-1/TRBV3-2
ASSQDQGGHRTGAF
>TRBJ1-5|TRBV7-2
ASSPQGPTEPQH
>TRBJ2-7|TRBV5-5
ASSLRGDREYEQY
>TRBJ1-2|TRBV20-1
SASISGEGGYT
>TRBJ2-3|TRBV30
AWRAGQTTDTQY
>TRBJ1-5|TRBV19
ASSEVSNQPQH
>TRBJ2-7|TRBV11-2
ASSLNADPYEQY
>TRBJ2-1|TRBV5-1
ASSRDRGSYNEQF
>TRBJ2-1|TRBV5-1
ASSSSQTGIDEQF
>TRBJ1-3|TRBV7-9
ASSLVESNSGNTIY
>TRBJ2-7|TRBV23-1
ASSLYFWPFRYEQY
>TRBJ2-1|TRBV25-1
APEKDRVVYEQF
>TRBJ1-1|TRBV7-9
ASSPPRGLPEAF
>TRBJ1-2|TRBV7-9
ASTEAPGYT
>TRBJ1-5|TRBV3-1/TRBV3-2
ASSSGMDRPQH
>TRBJ1-2|TRBV10-1
ASSGDTASGYGYT
>TRBJ1-2|TRBV14
ASSPGQSYGYT
>TRBJ2-2|TRBV25-1
ASSEGRATAKHGELF
>TRBJ1-4|TRBV9
ASSLTAGLGNEKLF
>TRBJ1-3|TRBV27
ASSLNIGNTIY
>TRBJ2-7|TRBV7-2
ASSRDSLGEQY
>TRBJ1-5|TRBV4-2
ASSQEGRAGKLGNQPQH
>TRBJ2-7|TRBV5-8
ASSLEGQGDEQY
>TRBJ1-5|TRBV6-4
ASSDSGGDQPQH
>TRBJ2-5|TRBV19
ASTGTGALETQY
>TRBJ2-7|TRBV14
ASSQANYEQY
>TRBJ2-3|TRBV6-2/TRBV6-3
ASSELTETDTQY
>TRBJ2-2|TRBV2
ASIVGGANTGELF
>TRBJ1-1|TRBV11-2
ASSLDSPDRDTEAF
>TRBJ1-2|TRBV2
ASAGQALAGYGYT
>TRBJ1-2|TRBV4-1
ASSHTGGDSKGGYT
>TRBJ2-1|TRBV5-1
ASSWGGLAGYNEQF
>TRBJ1-1|TRBV7-8
ASSPPGWEAF
>TRBJ1-1|TRBV12-5
ASGLTGNTEAF
>TRBJ1-3|TRBV5-1
ASSPAVNAGNTIY
>TRBJ2-7|TRBV4-1
ASSQSYGGIPTYEQY
>TRBJ2-1|TRBV5-4
ASSTQGDYNEQF
>TRBJ2-2|TRBV5-1
ASSLAPMTSRELF
>TRBJ2-1|TRBV6-4
ASSSTGLYNEQF
>TRBJ2-7|TRBV13
ASSPRLGSDEQY
>TRBJ2-5|TRBV27
ASSLTGGKETQY
>TRBJ2-5|TRBV19
ASSSGTFPETQY
>TRBJ1-1|TRBV18
ASSLGQGAAF
>TRBJ1-1|TRBV4-1
ASSGGYEAF
>TRBJ1-5|TRBV7-2
ASRVGGISNQPQH
>TRBJ2-3|TRBV7-3
ASSLGADTQY
>TRBJ1-5|TRBV18
ASSPDYTGQGSGNQPQH
>TRBJ2-1|TRBV2
ASRPTGGGEQF
>TRBJ2-7|TRBV28
ASSDPGQGSYEQY
>TRBJ1-1|TRBV9
ASRPGGGNTEAF
>TRBJ2-7|TRBV5-1
ASSLGSQGGEQY
>TRBJ1-1|TRBV12-5
ASGFPLGDGTLNTEAF
>TRBJ1-3|TRBV4-3
ASSQVNTFSGNTIY
>TRBJ1-4|TRBV7-9
ASSLGPLGEKLF
>TRBJ1-3|TRBV5-4
ASSLASGTGIGNTIY
>TRBJ2-2|TRBV5-4
ASSPGQGNTGELF
>TRBJ1-6|TRBV11-2
ASSAWDEENSPLH
>TRBJ1-3|TRBV29-1
SVGSQGDGNTIY